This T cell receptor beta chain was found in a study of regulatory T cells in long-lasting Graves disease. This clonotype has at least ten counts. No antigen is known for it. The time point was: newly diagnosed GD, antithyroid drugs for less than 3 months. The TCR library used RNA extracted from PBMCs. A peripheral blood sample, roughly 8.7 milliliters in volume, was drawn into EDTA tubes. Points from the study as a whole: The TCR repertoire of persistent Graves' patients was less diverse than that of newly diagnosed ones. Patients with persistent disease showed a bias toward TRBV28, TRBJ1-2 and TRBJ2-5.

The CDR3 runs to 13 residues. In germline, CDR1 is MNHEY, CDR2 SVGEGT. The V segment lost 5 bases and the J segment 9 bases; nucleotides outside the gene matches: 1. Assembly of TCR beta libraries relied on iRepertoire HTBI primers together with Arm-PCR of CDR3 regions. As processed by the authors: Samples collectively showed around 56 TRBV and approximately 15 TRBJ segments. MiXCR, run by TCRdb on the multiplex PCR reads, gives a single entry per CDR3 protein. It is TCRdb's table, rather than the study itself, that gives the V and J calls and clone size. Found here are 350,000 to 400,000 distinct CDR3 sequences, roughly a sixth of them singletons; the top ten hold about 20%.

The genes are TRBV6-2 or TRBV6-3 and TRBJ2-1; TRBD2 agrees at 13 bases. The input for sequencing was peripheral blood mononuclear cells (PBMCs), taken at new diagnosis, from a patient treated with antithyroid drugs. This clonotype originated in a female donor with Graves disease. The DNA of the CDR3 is TGTGCCAGCAGTCGGACTAGCGGGGGTGAGCAGTTCTTC. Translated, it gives CASSRTSGGEQFF.